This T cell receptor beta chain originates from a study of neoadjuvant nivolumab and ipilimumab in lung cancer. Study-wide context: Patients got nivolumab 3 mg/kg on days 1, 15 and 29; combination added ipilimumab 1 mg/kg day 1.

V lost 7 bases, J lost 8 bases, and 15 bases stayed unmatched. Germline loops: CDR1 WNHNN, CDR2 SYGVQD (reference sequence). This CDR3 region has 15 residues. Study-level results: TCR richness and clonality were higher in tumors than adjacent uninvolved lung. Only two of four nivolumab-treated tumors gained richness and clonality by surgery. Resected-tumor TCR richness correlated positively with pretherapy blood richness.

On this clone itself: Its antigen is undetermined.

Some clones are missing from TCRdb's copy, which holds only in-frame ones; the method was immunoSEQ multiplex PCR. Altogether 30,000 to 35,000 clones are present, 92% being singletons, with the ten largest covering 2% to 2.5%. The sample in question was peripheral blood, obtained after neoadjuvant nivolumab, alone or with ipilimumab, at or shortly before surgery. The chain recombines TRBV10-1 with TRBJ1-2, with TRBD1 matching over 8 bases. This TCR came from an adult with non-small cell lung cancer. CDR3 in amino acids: CASILRTGTYRGYTF. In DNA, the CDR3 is TGCGCCAGCATTCTTAGGACAGGGACTTATCGAGGCTACACCTTC.